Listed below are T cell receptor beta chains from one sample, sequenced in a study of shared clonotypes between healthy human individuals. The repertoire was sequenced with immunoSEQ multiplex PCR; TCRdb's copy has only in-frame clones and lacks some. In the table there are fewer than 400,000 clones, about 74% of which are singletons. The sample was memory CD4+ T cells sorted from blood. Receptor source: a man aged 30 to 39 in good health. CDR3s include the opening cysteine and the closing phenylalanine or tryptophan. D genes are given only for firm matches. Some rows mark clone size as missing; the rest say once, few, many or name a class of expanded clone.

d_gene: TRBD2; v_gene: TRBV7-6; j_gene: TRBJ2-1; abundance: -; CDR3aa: CASSLRGGSYNEQFF; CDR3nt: TGTGCCAGCAGTCTTAGGGGCGGGAGTTACAATGAGCAGTTCTTC
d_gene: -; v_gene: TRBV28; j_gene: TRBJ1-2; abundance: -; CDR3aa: CASTHNRGLGYTF; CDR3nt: TGTGCCAGCACCCACAACCGGGGGTTAGGCTACACCTTC
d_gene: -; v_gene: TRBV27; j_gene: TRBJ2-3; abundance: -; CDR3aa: CASSPRDYRTDTQYF; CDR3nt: TGTGCCAGCAGCCCCCGAGACTATAGAACAGATACGCAGTATTTT
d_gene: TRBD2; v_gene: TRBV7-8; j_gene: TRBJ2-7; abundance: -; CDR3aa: CASSQMGGNGLGQYF; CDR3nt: TGTGCCAGCAGCCAAATGGGAGGGAACGGTCTTGGGCAGTACTTC
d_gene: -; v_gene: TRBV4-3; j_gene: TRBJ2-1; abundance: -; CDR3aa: CASSQDPTSNEQFF; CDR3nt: TGCGCCAGCAGCCAAGATCCAACTAGCAATGAGCAGTTCTTC
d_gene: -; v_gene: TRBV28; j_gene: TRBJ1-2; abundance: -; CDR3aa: CASSADFSLRGYTF; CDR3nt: TGTGCCAGCAGTGCGGACTTTTCCCTACGGGGCTACACCTTC
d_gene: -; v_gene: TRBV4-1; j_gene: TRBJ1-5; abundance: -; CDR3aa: CASSQDRGEDQPQHF; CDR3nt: TGCGCCAGCAGCCAAGATAGAGGGGAAGATCAGCCCCAGCATTTT
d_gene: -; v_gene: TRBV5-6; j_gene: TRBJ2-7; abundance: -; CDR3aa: CASSSSLRASGDEQYF; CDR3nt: TGTGCCAGCAGCTCTTCACTCAGGGCCTCCGGAGACGAGCAGTACTTC
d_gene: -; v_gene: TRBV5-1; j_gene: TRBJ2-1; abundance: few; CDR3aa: CATSTQAPYNEQFF; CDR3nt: TGCGCTACCTCAACCCAGGCCCCTTACAATGAGCAGTTCTTC
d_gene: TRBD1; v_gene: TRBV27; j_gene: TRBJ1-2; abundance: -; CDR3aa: CASSSGTDYGYTF; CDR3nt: TGTGCCAGCAGTTCCGGGACAGACTATGGCTACACCTTC
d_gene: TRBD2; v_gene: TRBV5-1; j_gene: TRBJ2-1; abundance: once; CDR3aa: CASSLGLAARLSSYNEQFF; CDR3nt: TGCGCCAGCAGCCTCGGACTAGCGGCACGTTTAAGCTCCTACAATGAGCAGTTCTTC
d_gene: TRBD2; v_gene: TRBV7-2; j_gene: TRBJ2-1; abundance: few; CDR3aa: CASRAAGTSFDEQFF; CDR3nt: TGTGCCAGCAGAGCGGCCGGGACTAGCTTCGATGAGCAGTTCTTC
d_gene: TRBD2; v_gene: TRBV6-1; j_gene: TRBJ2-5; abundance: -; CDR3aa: CASSDQPPLAVGETQYF; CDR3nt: TGTGCCAGCAGTGACCAACCCCCCCTAGCGGTGGGGGAGACCCAGTACTTC
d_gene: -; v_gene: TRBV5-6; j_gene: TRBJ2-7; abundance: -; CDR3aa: CASSIWYEQYF; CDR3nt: TGTGCCAGCAGCATATGGTACGAGCAGTACTTC
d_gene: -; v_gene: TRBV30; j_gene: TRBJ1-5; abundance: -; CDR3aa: CAWSVVRGFNQPQHF; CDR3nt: TGTGCCTGGAGTGTAGTCAGGGGATTCAATCAGCCCCAGCATTTT
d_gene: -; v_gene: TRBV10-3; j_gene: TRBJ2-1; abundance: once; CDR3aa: CATKQGNQRESQFF; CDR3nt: TGTGCCACGAAACAGGGGAATCAGCGGGAGTCGCAGTTCTTC
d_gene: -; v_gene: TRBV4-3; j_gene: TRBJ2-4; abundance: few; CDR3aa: CASSQELAQNIQYF; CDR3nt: TGCGCCAGCAGCCAAGAATTAGCCCAAAACATTCAGTACTTC
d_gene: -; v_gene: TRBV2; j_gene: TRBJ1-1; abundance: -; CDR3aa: CASSEAGRGNTEAFF; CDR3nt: TGTGCCAGCAGTGAAGCTGGAAGGGGGAACACTGAAGCTTTCTTT
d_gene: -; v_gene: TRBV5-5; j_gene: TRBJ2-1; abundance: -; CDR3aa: CASSKDYLTYNEQFF; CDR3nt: TGTGCCAGCAGCAAGGACTACTTGACCTACAATGAGCAGTTCTTC
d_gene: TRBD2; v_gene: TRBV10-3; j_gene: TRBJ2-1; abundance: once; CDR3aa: CAISEWSSGSSYNEQFF; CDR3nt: TGTGCCATCAGTGAGTGGTCGAGCGGGAGCTCCTACAATGAGCAGTTCTTC
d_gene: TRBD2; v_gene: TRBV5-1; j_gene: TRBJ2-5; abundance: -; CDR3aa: CASTVAGAVWETQYF; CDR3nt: TGCGCCAGCACCGTAGCGGGAGCGGTGTGGGAGACCCAGTACTTC
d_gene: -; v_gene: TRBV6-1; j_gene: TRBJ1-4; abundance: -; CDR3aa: CASSLGNEKLFF; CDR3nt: TGTGCCAGCAGCCTAGGTAATGAAAAACTGTTTTTT
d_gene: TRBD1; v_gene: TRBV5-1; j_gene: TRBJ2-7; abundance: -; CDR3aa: CASTPGTDYEQYF; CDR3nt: TGCGCCAGCACTCCGGGGACAGATTACGAGCAGTACTTC
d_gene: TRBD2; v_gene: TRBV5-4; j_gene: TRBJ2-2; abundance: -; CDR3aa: CASRGSGATGELFF; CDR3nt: TGTGCCAGCAGGGGGAGCGGGGCCACCGGGGAGCTGTTTTTT
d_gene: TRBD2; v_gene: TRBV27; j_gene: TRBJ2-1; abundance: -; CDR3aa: CASSLRFSGTSSYNEQFF; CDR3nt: TGTGCCAGCAGTTTACGATTCAGCGGGACGAGCTCCTACAATGAGCAGTTCTTC
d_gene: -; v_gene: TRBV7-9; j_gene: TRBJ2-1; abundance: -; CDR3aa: CASRSLVEQFF; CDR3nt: TGTGCCAGCAGAAGCTTAGTTGAGCAGTTCTTC
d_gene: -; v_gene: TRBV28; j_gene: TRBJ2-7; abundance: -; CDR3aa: CASCTLGGPSYEQYF; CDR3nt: TGTGCCAGCTGTACGTTGGGGGGCCCTTCCTACGAGCAGTACTTC
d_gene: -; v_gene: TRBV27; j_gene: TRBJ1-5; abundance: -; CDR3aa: CAGGVGNQPQHF; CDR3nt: TGTGCAGGAGGGGTCGGGAATCAGCCCCAGCATTTT
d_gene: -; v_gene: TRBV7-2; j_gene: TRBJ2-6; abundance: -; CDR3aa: CASSSTSGANVLTF; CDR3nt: TGTGCCAGCAGCTCCACGTCTGGGGCCAACGTCCTGACTTTC
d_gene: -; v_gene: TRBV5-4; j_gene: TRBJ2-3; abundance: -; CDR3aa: CASSSRSADTQYF; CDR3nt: TGTGCCAGCAGCTCCAGGTCGGCAGATACGCAGTATTTT
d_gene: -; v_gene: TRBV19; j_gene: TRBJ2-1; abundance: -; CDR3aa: CASSGRVNNEQFF; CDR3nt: TGTGCCAGTAGCGGGAGAGTCAACAATGAGCAGTTCTTC
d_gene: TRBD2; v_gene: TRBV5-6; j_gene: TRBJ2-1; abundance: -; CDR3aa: CASSLEASGAYNEQFF; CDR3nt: TGTGCCAGCAGCTTGGAAGCTAGCGGGGCCTACAATGAGCAGTTCTTC
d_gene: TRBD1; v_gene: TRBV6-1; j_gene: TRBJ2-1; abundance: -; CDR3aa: CASSEGAGGSYNEQFF; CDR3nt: TGTGCCAGCAGTGAAGGGGCAGGGGGCTCCTACAATGAGCAGTTCTTC
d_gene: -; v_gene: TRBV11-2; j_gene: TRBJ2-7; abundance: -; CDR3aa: CASSPLGGQGYYEQYF; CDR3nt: TGTGCCAGCAGCCCACTTGGGGGGCAGGGGTACTACGAGCAGTACTTC
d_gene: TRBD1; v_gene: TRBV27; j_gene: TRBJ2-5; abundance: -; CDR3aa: CASGRGYQETQYF; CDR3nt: TGTGCCAGCGGCAGGGGGTACCAAGAGACCCAGTACTTC
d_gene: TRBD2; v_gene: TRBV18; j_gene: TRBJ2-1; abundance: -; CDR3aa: CASPGLAGVNEQFF; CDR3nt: TGTGCCAGCCCAGGACTAGCGGGAGTTAATGAGCAGTTCTTC
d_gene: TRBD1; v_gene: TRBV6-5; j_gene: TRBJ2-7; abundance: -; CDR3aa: CASSTRDRGEEQYF; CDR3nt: TGTGCCAGCAGTACCCGGGACAGGGGTGAGGAGCAGTACTTC
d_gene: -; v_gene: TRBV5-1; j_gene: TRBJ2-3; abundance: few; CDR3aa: CASSLEPTDTQYF; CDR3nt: TGCGCCAGCAGCTTGGAACCCACAGATACGCAGTATTTT
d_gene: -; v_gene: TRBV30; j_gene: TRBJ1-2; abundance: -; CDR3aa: CAWSPDSTNYGYTF; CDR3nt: TGTGCCTGGTCCCCCGACAGCACGAACTATGGCTACACCTTC
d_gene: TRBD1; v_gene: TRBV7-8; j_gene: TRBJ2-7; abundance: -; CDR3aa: CASSAGQGGSEQYF; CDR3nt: TGTGCCAGCAGCGCGGGACAGGGGGGCTCCGAGCAGTACTTC
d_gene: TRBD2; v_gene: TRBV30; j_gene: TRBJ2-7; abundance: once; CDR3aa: CAWLRTSGRIESYEQYF; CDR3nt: TGTGCCTGGTTGCGGACTAGCGGGAGAATAGAATCCTACGAGCAGTACTTC
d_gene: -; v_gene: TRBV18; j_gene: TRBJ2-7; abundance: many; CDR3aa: CASSTTHEAYEQYF; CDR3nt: TGTGCCAGCTCGACCACTCACGAGGCCTACGAGCAGTACTTC